The next 10 T cell receptor beta chains were all read from a single sample in a study of cytomegalovirus exposure and HLA in healthy donors. A multiplex PCR was run with 60 Vbeta primers and 13 Jbeta primers. Sequenced by immunoSEQ multiplex PCR; TCRdb stores in-frame clones only, minus some. Of about 120,000 clones listed, 74% are singletons. The sequencing sample was made of PBMCs. Receptor source: a human donor in good health.

This clone showed up just a few times. The rearrangement links TRBV10-3 to TRBJ1-2, with 10 bases matching TRBD1. The V and J ends lost 5 bases and 4 bases, in that order; junction bases with no gene match: 4. The length of the CDR3 is 14 residues. The germline V gene encodes CDR1 ENHRY and CDR2 SYGVKD. CDR3 DNA sequence: TGTGCCATCAGTCCGGGACAGGGGAGCTATGGCTACACCTTC. As protein: CAISPGQGSYGYTF.

Only one count was recorded for this clone. The CDR3 is CASSLSSLSYEQYF. CDR3 nucleotides: TGTGCCAGCAGTTTATCGTCCCTCTCCTACGAGCAGTACTTC. This chain connects TRBV27 to TRBJ2-7; D remains ambiguous. Germline CDR1 reads MNHEY; CDR2 reads SMNVEV (reference sequence). The CDR3 totals 14 residues. V lost 0 bases and J 0 bases, leaving 6 bases between the germline ends.

V is TRBV27 and J is TRBJ2-1, with D perhaps matching TRBD1 (5 bases). CDR1 and CDR2 from the germline V gene are MNHEY and SMNVEV (reference sequence). The CDR3 extends over 14 amino acids. V was clipped by 6 bases and J by 5 bases, with 14 bases between them. The CDR3 DNA reads as TGTGCCAGCAGATCAGGGTTCGCCAACAATGAGCAGTTCTTC. It yields the protein CASRSGFANNEQFF.

The V call is TRBV5-1, the J call TRBJ2-5; maybe TRBD1 (6 bases). CDR3 length: 15 residues. The V gene's germline CDR1 is SGHRS and CDR2 YFSETQ. Deletions cut 3 bases from V and 2 bases from J, with 14 bases between. CDR3 sequence: CASSSPGVEQETQYF. CDR3 sequence (DNA): TGCGCCAGCAGCTCTCCAGGGGTAGAGCAAGAGACCCAGTACTTC.

This clone was seen a handful of times. The chain couples TRBV28 to TRBJ1-2; TRBD1 aligns across 9 bases. The CDR3 spans 13 residues. Germline loops: CDR1 MDHEN, CDR2 SYDVKM. With V trimmed by 4 bases and J by 8 bases, 5 bases remained unmatched. DNA of the CDR3: TGTGCCAGCAGTTCGCGGACAGGGGCGGGCTACACCTTC. It yields the protein CASSSRTGAGYTF.

The chain links TRBV11-3 to TRBJ2-2; 7 nucleotides align to TRBD1. CDR1 SGHNT and CDR2 YENEEA come from the germline V gene. Germline trimming cut 5 bases from V and 2 bases from J; bases unmatched to any gene: 11. The CDR3 has 17 amino acids. CDR3 in amino acids: CASSPQRGQTNTGELFF. The DNA of the CDR3 is TGTGCCAGCAGCCCGCAAAGGGGACAGACCAACACCGGGGAGCTGTTTTTT.

This chain joins TRBV4-2 and TRBJ2-6; maybe TRBD1 (5 bases). The V gene's germline CDR1 is LGHNA and CDR2 YNFKEQ. V gave up 3 bases and J gave up 0 bases, with 18 bases separating them. The CDR3 runs to 19 residues. CDR3 nucleotide sequence: TGTGCCAGCAGCCAGGGCGACAGTGTTGGCGGCTCTGGGGCCAACGTCCTGACTTTC. The encoded protein is CASSQGDSVGGSGANVLTF.

J is TRBJ2-7 and V is TRBV28, with 8 bases matching TRBD2. Germline V gene data show CDR1 as MDHEN and CDR2 as SYDVKM. Trimming cost V 4 bases and J 4 bases; bases outside gene matches: 12. The CDR3 runs 16 residues. The CDR3 bases are TGTGCCAGCAGTTCCCGGAGCGTTAGCGGGGTATACGAGCAGTACTTC. Amino acid sequence: CASSSRSVSGVYEQYF.

This clone was observed a few times. The rearrangement uses TRBV5-1 and TRBJ2-3, with 10 bases aligning to TRBD2. The CDR3 consists of 15 residues. Germline V gene lookup returns CDR1 SGHRS and CDR2 YFSETQ. V dropped 4 bases and J dropped 4; count of bases not matched to a gene: 6. The DNA for the CDR3 is TGCGCCAGCAGCCCAGGACTAGCGGTCCCAGATACGCAGTATTTT. Its protein product is CASSPGLAVPDTQYF.

This clone was counted between two and nine times. The chain carries TRBV13 and TRBJ2-6; no clear D gene. Deletions cut 4 bases from V and 2 bases from J, with 9 bases between. CDR3 length: 15 residues. In germline, CDR1 is PRHDT, CDR2 FYEKMQ (reference sequence). The CDR3 region has the DNA TGTGCCAGCAGCTCGTATCTCGCTGGGGCCAACGTCCTGACTTTC. Translating gives CASSSYLAGANVLTF.